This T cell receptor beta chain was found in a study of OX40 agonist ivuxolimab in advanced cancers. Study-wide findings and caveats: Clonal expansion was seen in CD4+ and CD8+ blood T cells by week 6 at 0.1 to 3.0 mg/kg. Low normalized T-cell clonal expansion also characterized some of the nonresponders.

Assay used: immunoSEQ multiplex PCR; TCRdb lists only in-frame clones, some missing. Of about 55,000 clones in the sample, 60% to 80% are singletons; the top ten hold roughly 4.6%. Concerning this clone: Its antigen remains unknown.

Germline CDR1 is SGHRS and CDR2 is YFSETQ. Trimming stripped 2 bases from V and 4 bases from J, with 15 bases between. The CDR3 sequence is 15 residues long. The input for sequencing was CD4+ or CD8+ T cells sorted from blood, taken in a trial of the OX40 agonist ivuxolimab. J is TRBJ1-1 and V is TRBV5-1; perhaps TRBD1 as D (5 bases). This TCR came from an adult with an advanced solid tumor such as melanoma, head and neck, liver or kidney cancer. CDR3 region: CASSFVGAGGTEAFF. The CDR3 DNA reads TGCGCCAGCAGCTTTGTTGGCGCGGGGGGCACTGAAGCTTTCTTT.